This T cell receptor (beta chain) was sequenced in a study of blood T cell repertoires in COVID-19. Looking at the study overall: COVID-19 samples from acute and convalescent phases originated in the United States, Italy and Spain. T cells, B-cell-depleted T cells, or PBMCs provided the cDNA or gDNA that served as material.

The ends were cut back, 4 bases at V and 5 bases at J, with 13 bases in the middle. Germline CDR1 is SGHTS and CDR2 is YDEGEE. This CDR3 contains 14 residues. In the original workflow: Amplifying reference gene primers gave estimates of nucleated cell counts. Assay used: immunoSEQ multiplex PCR; TCRdb lists only in-frame clones, some missing. V and J calls and clone size come straight from that table; D and trimming were deduced from the DNA. The sample includes approximately 230,000 clones, approximately 79% of them seen just once. Sequenced input: peripheral blood. The sequence came from a woman aged 80 or over with active or convalescent COVID-19. V usage is TRBV5-8 and J usage is TRBJ2-1; D gene uncertain. The CDR3 sequence is CASSIQRVNNEQFF. The CDR3 bases are TGTGCCAGCAGCATCCAAAGAGTAAACAATGAGCAGTTCTTC.